Detailed here is one T cell receptor (beta chain). As yet, its antigen is unknown. PCR employed 60 Vbeta and 13 Jbeta primers. In the authors' methods: Tens of millions of unique TCR beta chains, 8.5 million to 14 million shared, were counted in a later analysis. Data came from immunoSEQ multiplex PCR; TCRdb stores just in-frame clones and leaves some out. That table is the source of V, J and clone size, and D and trimming were worked out from the DNA. The data hold about 190,000 clones, with under 85% observed a single time. This specimen comes from a study of cytomegalovirus exposure and HLA in healthy donors. There are 15 residues in the CDR3. Germline CDR1 is LGHNT and CDR2 is FRNRAP. The V and J ends lost 4 bases and 2 bases, in that order; junction bases with no gene match: 5. Study observations and caveats: The authors confirmed in vitro that three CMV-associated chains were specific for CMV antigens.

This clonotype was obtained from a woman between 18 and 30 years old in good health and CMV-seronegative. The sequenced material came from PBMCs. J is TRBJ2-7 and V is TRBV12-5; the match to TRBD2 covers 10 bases. The CDR3 sequence: CASGYGTSETYEQYF. CDR3 DNA: TGTGCTAGTGGTTACGGGACTAGCGAGACCTACGAGCAGTACTTC.